The 10 T cell receptor beta chains given below trace back to one sample, sequenced in a study of cytomegalovirus exposure and HLA in healthy donors. Libraries were prepared by immunoSEQ multiplex PCR; TCRdb keeps only in-frame clonotypes and omits some of them. The sample holds approximately 170,000 clones, about 89% seen once. Sequencing used PBMCs. Every receptor here comes from a woman younger than 30 in good health and CMV-seropositive.

The chain employs TRBV9 and TRBJ1-2; 10 nucleotides align to TRBD1. Germline values: CDR1 SGDLS, CDR2 YYNGEE. The CDR3 spans 15 residues. Germline trimming cut 4 bases from V and 2 bases from J; bases unmatched to any gene: 5. In DNA, the CDR3 is TGTGCCAGCAGCTCAAGGACAGGGGGGAACTATGGCTACACCTTC. It specifies CASSSRTGGNYGYTF.

V is TRBV29-1 and J is TRBJ2-1, with TRBD2 matching over 7 bases. With 7 bases clipped from V and 13 bases from J, the junction kept 16 bases outside the gene matches. The CDR3 loop spans 13 amino acids. CDR1 SQVTM and CDR2 ANQGSEA come from the germline V gene. The chain's CDR3 is CSAEPRGGFPQFF. The CDR3 region has the DNA TGCAGCGCCGAACCTCGCGGGGGATTCCCCCAGTTCTTC.

The chain has TRBV7-6 and TRBJ2-3; no reliable D call. Trimming removed 0 bases at V and 0 bases at J, with 7 bases between. CDR1 is SGHVS, CDR2 FNYEAQ, per germline. The CDR3 is 15 residues long. CDR3 bases: TGTGCCAGCAGCTTAGCCCTAACTAGCACAGATACGCAGTATTTT. Protein sequence: CASSLALTSTDTQYF.

The chain joins TRBV28 to TRBJ2-5; TRBD1 matches 9 bases. The germline CDR1 and CDR2 sequences are MDHEN and SYDVKM. V lost 3 bases, J lost 5 bases, and 25 bases stayed unmatched. This CDR3 contains 21 residues. CDR3 residues: CASSFRFPEISGTGFMETQYF. The DNA of the CDR3 is TGTGCCAGCAGTTTCCGCTTTCCCGAGATTTCCGGGACAGGGTTTATGGAGACCCAGTACTTC.

V is TRBV29-1 and J is TRBJ2-1, with 13 bases matching TRBD2. The germline V gene has CDR1 SQVTM and CDR2 ANQGSEA. Losses at the gene ends were 0 bases for V and 9 bases for J; bases not matched to a gene: 8. The CDR3 sequence is 16 residues long. DNA for the CDR3: TGCAGCGTTGAAGATATAGGACTAGCGGGAGCCCTTGAGCAGTTCTTC. This translates into CSVEDIGLAGALEQFF.

This chain connects TRBV4-1 to TRBJ1-2, with 9 bases that match TRBD1. The CDR3 extends over 16 amino acids. Germline-derived CDR1 and CDR2 are MGHRA and YSYEKL. J lost 4 bases, V lost 4 bases, and 10 bases had no gene match. The CDR3 region has the DNA TGCGCCAGCAGCCGAAACCGACAGGGGGTAGGCTATGGCTACACCTTC. It is translated as CASSRNRQGVGYGYTF.

CDR3 nucleotide sequence: TGTGCCTGGAGTACGGGACTAGCGGGGAGCGAGCAGTTCTTC. Its translation is CAWSTGLAGSEQFF. The rearrangement uses TRBV30 and TRBJ2-1, with 13 positions matching TRBD2. Germline V gene data show CDR1 as GTSNPN and CDR2 as SVGIG (reference sequence). The V gene end was trimmed by 2 bases and the J gene end by 10 bases; junction bases not matched to a gene: 5. There are 14 residues in the CDR3.

The rearrangement joins TRBV6-5 to TRBJ2-1, with 8 bases matching TRBD1. The germline gives CDR1 MNHEY, CDR2 SVGAGI. The J segment lost 0 bases and the V segment lost 6 bases, leaving 4 bases of the junction unmatched. The CDR3 totals 15 residues. The CDR3 DNA sequence: TGTGCCAGCAGCAGGGGGACAGGCTCCTACAATGAGCAGTTCTTC. The encoded protein is CASSRGTGSYNEQFF.

This clone was counted a single time. The J gene is TRBJ1-2, the V gene TRBV28; possible D gene TRBD1, 6 bases. V was shortened by 3 bases and J by 7 bases, with 18 bases between the two germline ends. The CDR3 runs to 15 residues. Germline V gene data show CDR1 as MDHEN and CDR2 as SYDVKM. Written as DNA, the CDR3 is TGTGCCAGCAGTTTGTCCCACCAGGGGCCCTCTGGCTACACCTTC. The encoded protein is CASSLSHQGPSGYTF.

The gene calls are TRBV7-9 and TRBJ2-7, with D tentatively TRBD2 (6 bases). Looked up from germline, CDR1 is SEHNR and CDR2 is FQNEAQ (reference sequence). V lost 2 bases and J 0 bases, leaving 8 bases between the germline ends. The CDR3 totals 14 residues. CDR3 in amino acids: CASSLPGVSYEQYF. In DNA, the CDR3 is TGTGCCAGCAGCTTACCGGGGGTCTCCTACGAGCAGTACTTC.